Listed below are T cell receptor beta chains from one sample, sequenced in a study of CD8 T cells in ankylosing spondylitis. TCRdb processed the 5' RACE reads anew with MiXCR; each CDR3 protein has one entry. In the table there are roughly 200,000 distinct CDR3 sequences, around 13% of which are singletons. Source material: blood, either unsorted or a sorted T cell fraction (not recorded which). These receptors came from a male donor with ankylosing spondylitis or in good health (not recorded which). Each CDR3 is given with its conserved first and last residue. Only some rows state a clone size, as once, few, many or a class for expanded clones.

- | TRBV19 | CASSPAGGGYTF
few | TRBV7-9 | CASSFVGLQETQYF
- | TRBV19 | CASSIRAGSTDTQYF
few | TRBV4-1 | CASSQSPGPETQYF
few | TRBV27 | CASSQRTVNTEAFF
- | TRBV13 | CASSENGGPTNEKLFF
few | TRBV27 | CASSFSQLGYEQYF
many | TRBV7-2 | CASSLRTSGLSYNEQFF
few | TRBV21-1 | CASSCRETQYF
many | TRBV12-3/TRBV12-4 | CASAYSYNEQFF
many | TRBV20-1 | CSARRHEQTQETQYF
- | TRBV9 | CASKGGLATDEQFF
- | TRBV10-1 | CASSVGHGSREQYF
many | TRBV4-1 | CASSQPGRDRGNTEAFF
- | TRBV29-1 | CSVEEDGTGGPYEQYF
few | TRBV27 | CASSAGTGTRNEQFF
many | TRBV29-1 | CSAYAGQDSLDEQYF
few | TRBV7-9 | CASSSFSGGTYNEQFF
many | TRBV3-1 | CASSRLGWEQYF
- | TRBV12-3/TRBV12-4 | CASTPGLAGAYEQYF
few | TRBV4-1 | CASSARLADNEQFF
- | TRBV7-9 | CASMPSGANTEAFF
many | TRBV12-3/TRBV12-4 | CASSQTGGGTEAFF
many | TRBV20-1 | CSARDPGTSGNRVRETQYF
few | TRBV20-1 | CSVFPGLAGGFPYNEQFF
few | TRBV7-2 | CASSLGGIRGGYNEQFF
many | TRBV20-1 | CSASRGLYMNTEAFF
few | TRBV7-6 | CASSSDNPNTGELFF
many | TRBV12-3/TRBV12-4 | CASSLVQGGYEQYF
few | TRBV30 | CAWSVPPQTPPSSYNEQFF
- | TRBV12-3/TRBV12-4 | CASNGQGTDTQYF
- | TRBV18 | CASSPWGNLIEQYF
- | TRBV7-8 | CASSLGGRAGDGYNEQFF
few | TRBV7-9 | CASSDRDWNTGELFF
few | TRBV6-5 | CASSYRGSGNYGYTF
few | TRBV18 | CASSHRPQEGNTEAFF
- | TRBV7-9 | CASSLGLAEEETQYF
many | TRBV5-1 | CASSLGTGGSYEQYF
- | TRBV4-2 | CASSQAPGSDTDTQYF
many | TRBV27 | CASSPGSGSIGELFF
few | TRBV10-3 | CATVATSSYEQYF
many | TRBV29-1 | CSVTQGLAGKNEQFF
few | TRBV29-1 | CSVGAGVGHNYGYTF
few | TRBV14 | CASSQGTGGNSPLHF
- | TRBV10-3 | CAISGFAGTTPGGYTF
- | TRBV5-1 | CASSPGLGTFNEQFF
few | TRBV6-2/TRBV6-3 | CASRARDSWPYEQYF
many | TRBV5-1 | CASSLEVWDRGSREQYF
many | TRBV12-3/TRBV12-4 | CASSPVMASYEQYF
few | TRBV7-9 | CASSPTGGANNEQFF
few | TRBV4-1 | CASSRPTSGGYEQYF
- | TRBV27 | CASSAGQGFTGELFF
few | TRBV27 | CASSRGGGRESYGYTF
many | TRBV7-8 | CASSLVGGGLPETQYF
- | TRBV3-1 | CASSQDELALDTQYF